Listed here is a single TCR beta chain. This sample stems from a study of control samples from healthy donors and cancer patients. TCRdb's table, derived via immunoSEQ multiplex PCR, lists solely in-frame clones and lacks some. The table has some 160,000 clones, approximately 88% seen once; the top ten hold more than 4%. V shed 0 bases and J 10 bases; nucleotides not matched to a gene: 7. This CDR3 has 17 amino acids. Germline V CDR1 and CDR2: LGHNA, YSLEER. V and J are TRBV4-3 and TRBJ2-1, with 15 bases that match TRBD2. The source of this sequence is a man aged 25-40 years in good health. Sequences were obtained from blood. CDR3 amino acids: CASSQEVGTSGRNEQFF. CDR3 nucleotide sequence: TGCGCCAGCAGCCAAGAAGTAGGGACTAGCGGGAGGAACGAGCAGTTCTTC.